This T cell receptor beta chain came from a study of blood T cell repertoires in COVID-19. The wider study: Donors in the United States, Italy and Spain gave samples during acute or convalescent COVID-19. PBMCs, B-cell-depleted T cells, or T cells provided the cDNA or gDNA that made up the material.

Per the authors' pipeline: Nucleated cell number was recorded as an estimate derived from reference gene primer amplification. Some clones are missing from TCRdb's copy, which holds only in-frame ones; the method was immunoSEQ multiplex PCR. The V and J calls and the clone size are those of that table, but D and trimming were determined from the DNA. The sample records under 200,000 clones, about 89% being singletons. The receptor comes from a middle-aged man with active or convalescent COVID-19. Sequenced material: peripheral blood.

The CDR3 reads CASSLEDSGNTGELFF. CDR3 bases: TGTGCCAGCAGCTTAGAAGATAGCGGGAACACCGGGGAGCTGTTTTTT. The rearrangement joins TRBV11-2 to TRBJ2-2, with a tentative D call TRBD2 (6 bases). CDR1 and CDR2 from the germline V gene are SGHAT and FQNNGV. With 0 bases removed from V and 1 base from J, the gap between germline ends came to 9 bases. The CDR3 spans 16 residues.